The clone carrying this T cell receptor beta chain was counted only a few times. The antigen is undetermined. Most PBMC samples had 480 ng input DNA in six replicates. Profiling relied on immunoSEQ multiplex PCR, and the TCRdb table lists in-frame clones only, not all of them. The sample includes 6,900 or so clones, around 74% of them seen just once. This CDR3 contains 13 residues. CDR1 and CDR2 from the germline V gene are SNHLY and FYNNEI. V lost 6 bases, J lost 7 bases, and 5 bases stayed unmatched. This sample was included in a study of neoadjuvant anti-PD-1 for oral cavity cancer. Overall study findings and caveats: Higher pretreatment Treg/Th17 ratios tracked higher pretreatment blood clonality.

Patients had HPV-negative, locally advanced oral cavity squamous cell carcinoma. The source was PBMCs, collected before nivolumab (anti-PD-1) treatment. This rearrangement joins TRBV2 to TRBJ1-5; 8 positions agree with TRBD1. The sequence derives from a person aged 40 to 85 with oral cavity squamous cell carcinoma. The CDR3 DNA is TGTGCCAGCAGCGGGACAGGAGGGCAGCCCCAGCATTTT. Residues: CASSGTGGQPQHF. The entire variable domain, with the rest obtained from reference TRBV2 and TRBJ1-5, is as follows: EPEVTQTPSHQVTQMGQEVILRCVPISNHLYFYWYRQILGQKVEFLVSFYNNEISEKSEIFDDQFSVERPDGSNFTLKIRSTKLEDSAMYFCASSGTGGQPQHFGDGTRLSIL.